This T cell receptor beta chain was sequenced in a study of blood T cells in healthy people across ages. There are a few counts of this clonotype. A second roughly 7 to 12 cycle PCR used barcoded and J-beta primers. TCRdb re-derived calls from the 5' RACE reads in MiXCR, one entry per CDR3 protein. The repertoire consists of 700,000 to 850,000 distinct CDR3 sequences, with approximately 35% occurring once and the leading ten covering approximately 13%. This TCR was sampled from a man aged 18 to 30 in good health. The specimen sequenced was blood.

The chain's CDR3 is CASSGFGDHNEQYF. Here the CDR3 DNA reads TGTGCCAGCAGCGGTTTTGGGGACCACAATGAGCAGTACTTC. V and J are TRBV9 and TRBJ2-1, with D perhaps being TRBD1 or TRBD2 (5 bases each). The assigned J gene may be wrong: the sequence end matches TRBJ2-7 better. The CDR3 is 14 residues long. Germline CDR1 and CDR2: SGDLS and YYNGEE.